The clone carrying this T cell receptor beta chain was counted a single time. Other DNA sequences in this sample translate to the same CDR3. The data stem from a study of TIL therapy for anti-PD-1-resistant metastatic lung cancer. The libraries were made with immunoSEQ v3. The assay was immunoSEQ multiplex PCR, and TCRdb's table has in-frame clones only and misses some. This sample carries about 20,000 clones, under 90% of them seen once, and the ten largest clones take approximately 2%. The CDR3 length is 16 residues. Trimming stripped 4 bases from V and 0 bases from J, with 16 bases between. CDR1 and CDR2 (germline): SGHAT, FQNNGV. Time point defined: pre-treatment sample, taken before nivolumab and TIL therapy.

The chain recombines TRBV11-2 with TRBJ2-7, with D possibly being TRBD2 (5 bases). The input for sequencing was blood, taken at baseline. This receptor was obtained from a person aged 25-80 years with non-small cell lung cancer. CDR3 DNA sequence: TGTGCCAGCAGCTCTACGGGAACGGGGAGCTCCTACGAGCAGTACTTC. This encodes CASSSTGTGSSYEQYF. Together with reference TRBV11-2 and TRBJ2-7, the CDR3 gives the full variable domain: EAGVAQSPRYKIIEKRQSVAFWCNPISGHATLYWYQQILGQGPKLLIQFQNNGVVDDSQLPKDRFSAERLKGVDSTLKIQPAKLEDSAVYLCASSSTGTGSSYEQYFGPGTRLTVT.